These 6 T cell receptor beta chains were sequenced from one sample in a study of cytomegalovirus exposure and HLA in healthy donors. PCR involved 60 Vbeta and 13 Jbeta primers. This table comes from immunoSEQ multiplex PCR, and its TCRdb copy is limited to in-frame clones, with some not included. This table has some 200,000 clones, around four fifths appearing once. Sequencing was performed on PBMCs. Receptors were obtained from a woman aged 35 to 49 in good health and CMV-seronegative.

The V gene is TRBV5-5, the J gene TRBJ1-2; D might be TRBD1 (6 bases). The CDR3 spans 13 residues. Trimming cost V 5 bases and J 4 bases, with 12 bases left between them. Germline V gene lookup returns CDR1 SGHKS and CDR2 YYEKEE (reference sequence). CDR3 in DNA: TGTGCCAGCAGAGAGACAGGTCCCTATGGCTACACCTTC. This translates into CASRETGPYGYTF.

The genes are TRBV20-1 and TRBJ1-2; D gene uncertain. Germline CDR1 is DFQATT and CDR2 is SNEGSKA (reference sequence). The ends were cut back, 4 bases at V and 8 bases at J, with 11 bases in the middle. The CDR3 extends over 11 amino acids. Here the CDR3 reads CSAKMGAGYTF. The CDR3 region has the DNA TGCAGTGCTAAGATGGGAGCGGGCTACACCTTC.

The chain is built from TRBV5-1 and TRBJ2-4, with 11 bases matching TRBD2. V was pared by 0 bases and J by 5 bases, with 4 bases of the junction left unmatched. This CDR3 region has 16 residues. The germline gives CDR1 SGHRS, CDR2 YFSETQ. The CDR3 is CASSLASGGPQNIQYF. Written as DNA, the CDR3 is TGCGCCAGCAGCTTGGCTAGCGGGGGGCCGCAAAACATTCAGTACTTC.

CDR3 in amino acids: CASSVGGMPGYTF. The CDR3 nucleotides are TGTGCCAGCAGCGTAGGAGGGATGCCTGGCTACACCTTC. This chain connects TRBV9 to TRBJ1-2; no definite D call. CDR3 length: 13 residues. The germline V and J ends were trimmed by 0 bases and 7 bases, with 10 bases remaining between them. Germline V gene data show CDR1 as SGDLS and CDR2 as YYNGEE.

The V call is TRBV2, the J call TRBJ1-1; no reliable D call. Germline V gene lookup returns CDR1 SNHLY and CDR2 FYNNEI. V was pared by 7 bases and J by 1 base, with 7 bases between. The CDR3 has 12 amino acids. In DNA, the CDR3 is TGTGCCAGCACCATGTCGAACACTGAAGCTTTCTTT. This codes for CASTMSNTEAFF.

The CDR3 coding sequence is TGTGCCACTAGCTCCTTAGCCTTGGGAGATACGCAGTATTTT. It encodes CATSSLALGDTQYF. The gene calls are TRBV10-3 and TRBJ2-3; maybe TRBD2 (5 bases). V dropped 10 bases and J dropped 5 bases, with 19 bases sitting between them. The CDR3 runs to 14 residues. Germline values: CDR1 ENHRY, CDR2 SYGVKD.